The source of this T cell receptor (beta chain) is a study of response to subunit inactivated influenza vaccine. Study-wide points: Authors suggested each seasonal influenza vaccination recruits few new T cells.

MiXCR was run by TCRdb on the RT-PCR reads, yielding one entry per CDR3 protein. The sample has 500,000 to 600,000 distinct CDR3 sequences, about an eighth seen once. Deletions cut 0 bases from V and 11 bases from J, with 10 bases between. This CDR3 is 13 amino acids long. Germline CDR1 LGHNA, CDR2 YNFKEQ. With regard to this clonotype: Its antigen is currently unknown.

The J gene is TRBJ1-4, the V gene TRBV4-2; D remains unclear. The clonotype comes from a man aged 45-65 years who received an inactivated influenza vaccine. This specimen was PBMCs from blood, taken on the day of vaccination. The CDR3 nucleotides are TGTGCCAGCAGCCAAGATCTTAGGGTTAAACTGTTTTTT. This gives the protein CASSQDLRVKLFF.